One T cell receptor (beta chain) is described in this entry. The data were obtained in a study of blood T cell repertoires in COVID-19. Study background: Nucleic acid was either cDNA or gDNA, and it came from T cells, B-cell-depleted T cells, or PBMCs.

In the original processing: It was from reference gene primer amplification that nucleated cell counts were estimated. The data were produced by immunoSEQ multiplex PCR, yet TCRdb's version contains in-frame clones alone and is incomplete. That table gives V, J and clone size, and the DNA gave D and trimming. The sample yields roughly 700,000 clones, 85% to 90% seen once. V shed 6 bases and J shed 1 base, with 15 bases lying between them. The CDR3 runs 16 residues. Germline V gene data show CDR1 as LNHDA and CDR2 as SQIVND (reference sequence). This clonotype originated in a young woman with acute or convalescent COVID-19. This rearrangement joins TRBV19 to TRBJ2-2, with D possibly TRBD1 on 6 matching bases. Source material: peripheral blood. CDR3 DNA: TGTGCCAGTAGCCGGGTGGGGGCTTGGAACACCGGGGAGCTGTTTTTT. It is translated as CASSRVGAWNTGELFF. The full variable domain, with the rest looked up from reference TRBV19 and TRBJ2-2, is DGGITQSPKYLFRKEGQNVTLSCEQNLNHDAMYWYRQDPGQGLRLIYYSQIVNDFQKGDIAEGYSVSREKKESFPLTVTSAQKNPTAFYLCASSRVGAWNTGELFFGEGSRLTVL.